Each of the 10 T cell receptor beta chains below was sequenced from the same sample in a study of response to subunit inactivated influenza vaccine. From the RT-PCR reads, TCRdb called clonotypes with MiXCR, one entry per CDR3 protein. The repertoire consists of 750,000 to 850,000 distinct CDR3 sequences, with less than 20% occurring once and the leading ten covering approximately 11%. The specimen was PBMCs from blood, collected 4 to 6 days after vaccination. Every receptor here comes from a middle-aged man who received an inactivated influenza vaccine.

The chain is built from TRBV10-3 and TRBJ2-7; TRBD2 agrees at 7 bases. Germline V gene lookup returns CDR1 ENHRY and CDR2 SYGVKD. The CDR3 consists of 12 residues. J gave up 5 bases and V 6 bases, and 4 bases lay outside the gene matches. The CDR3 region has the DNA TGTGCCATCAGCGACGGGACTAACGAGCAGTACTTC. Amino acid sequence: CAISDGTNEQYF.

This clonotype has a handful of counts. This chain uses TRBV18 with TRBJ2-2; possible D gene TRBD1, 5 bases. V lost 3 bases to trimming and J lost 7 bases, with 9 bases between them. The CDR3 sequence is 13 residues long. Germline loops: CDR1 KGHSH, CDR2 LQKENI. CDR3 DNA sequence: TGTGCCAGCTCACCGCAGGGCGTCGGGGAGCTGTTTTTT. Protein sequence: CASSPQGVGELFF.

This clonotype was counted at least ten times. This chain joins TRBV7-2 and TRBJ2-7, with 12 positions matching TRBD2. CDR3 length equals 17 residues. With 2 bases clipped from V and 4 bases from J, the junction kept 9 bases outside the gene matches. Per the germline V gene, CDR1 is SGHTA and CDR2 is FQGNSA. The CDR3 here is CASSLTASGRAAYEQYF. The DNA of the CDR3 is TGTGCCAGCAGCTTAACGGCTAGCGGGAGGGCCGCATACGAGCAGTACTTC.

The V gene is TRBV11-1, the J gene TRBJ2-6; 8 bases are a match to TRBD1. Trimming cost V 5 bases and J 2 bases; bases outside gene matches: 11. Germline V gene lookup returns CDR1 SGHAT and CDR2 FQDESV (reference sequence). The CDR3 length is 18 residues. The CDR3 reads CASSRTRDRSTGANVLTF. The CDR3 DNA sequence: TGTGCCAGCAGCCGAACCCGGGACAGGTCCACTGGGGCCAACGTCCTGACTTTC.

The rearrangement links TRBV9 to TRBJ2-1; the match to TRBD2 covers 12 bases. Trimming at V came to 0 bases and at J to 1 base, leaving 2 bases not matched to a gene. Germline V CDR1 and CDR2: SGDLS, YYNGEE. The CDR3 is made up of 17 amino acids. The CDR3 DNA reads TGTGCCAGCAGCGTAGAGGGGACTAGCGGGTCCTACAATGAGCAGTTCTTC. It specifies CASSVEGTSGSYNEQFF.

This sequence joins TRBV10-3 and TRBJ2-2; TRBD2 is a possible D gene (6 bases). Deletions cut 5 bases from V and 4 bases from J, with 14 bases between. The CDR3 length is 15 residues. Germline CDR1 reads ENHRY; CDR2 reads SYGVKD. CDR3 region: CAISTPGTGTGELFF. The CDR3, as DNA: TGTGCCATCAGTACCCCCGGGACTGGCACCGGGGAGCTGTTTTTT.

This clonotype was seen a handful of times. This chain joins TRBV5-6 and TRBJ2-7; tentatively, D is TRBD2 (5 bases). V lost 2 bases, J lost 3 bases, and 12 bases lay in between. The CDR3 covers 14 residues. Germline V lookup: CDR1 SGHDT, CDR2 YYEEEE. CDR3 bases: TGTGCCAGCAGCTTTTCGCTAGCCTTCTACGAGCAGTACTTC. It codes for CASSFSLAFYEQYF.

This clonotype came up a few times. The V and J genes are TRBV20-1 and TRBJ2-1; no clear D gene. V gave up 0 bases and J gave up 7 bases, with 16 bases separating them. CDR3 length: 15 amino acids. Looked up from germline, CDR1 is DFQATT and CDR2 is SNEGSKA (reference sequence). Here the CDR3 reads CSARDPFDPRNEQFF. Written as DNA, the CDR3 is TGCAGTGCTAGAGACCCATTCGACCCCAGGAATGAGCAGTTCTTC.

J is TRBJ2-5 and V is TRBV24-1; D is tentatively TRBD1 or TRBD2 (5 bases each). Germline V CDR1 and CDR2: KGHDR, SFDVKD. The V and J ends lost 6 bases and 6 bases respectively, with 16 bases between them. The length of the CDR3 is 14 residues. CDR3: CATSSGTADKTQYF. CDR3 coding DNA: TGTGCCACCAGTTCCGGGACGGCTGATAAGACCCAGTACTTC.

In its sample, this clonotype was seen many times. The rearrangement joins TRBV6-1 to TRBJ1-1; 7 bases line up with TRBD1. V trimming: 5 bases; J trimming: 3 bases; junction bases outside the gene matches: 12. The CDR3 loop spans 16 amino acids. The germline V gene encodes CDR1 MNHNS and CDR2 SASEGT. The CDR3 region is CASSRPGTVRDTEAFF. The DNA for the CDR3 is TGTGCCAGCAGTCGTCCCGGGACAGTAAGGGACACTGAAGCTTTCTTT.